Each of the 5 T cell receptor beta chains below was sequenced from the same sample in a study of spatial heterogeneity in lung cancer. The time point denotes: blood at routine non-recurrence follow-up after resection. TCRdb analysed the 5' RACE reads with MiXCR anew, one entry per CDR3 protein. In the table there are 43,000 or so distinct CDR3 sequences, around 11% of which are singletons. Here the sequenced sample was PBMCs, taken at follow-up. The receptors were sampled from a male donor with early-stage non-small cell lung cancer.

This clonotype was found many times. The chain combines TRBV12-3 or TRBV12-4 with TRBJ1-2, with D possibly TRBD1 on 5 matching bases. Trimming left V 5 bases short and J 4 bases short, with 8 bases between. This CDR3 has 12 residues. As DNA, the CDR3 is TGTGCCAGCAGTCCCCAGGGCTATGGCTACACCTTC. Its translation: CASSPQGYGYTF.

This clonotype was observed a handful of times. V gene TRBV18 combines with J gene TRBJ1-1; no clear D gene. Germline CDR1 is KGHSH and CDR2 is LQKENI. The CDR3 is 16 residues long. Trimming took 4 bases from V and 1 from J, leaving 16 bases between them. The CDR3 nucleotides read TGTGCCAGCTCACTCTTAGAGCTGTCAGGGAACACTGAAGCTTTCTTT. Translation gives CASSLLELSGNTEAFF.

This clonotype was seen repeatedly, ten times or more. The genes are TRBV5-4 and TRBJ2-3, with 13 bases that match TRBD2. Trimming at V came to 5 bases and at J to 4 bases, leaving 4 bases not matched to a gene. This CDR3 comprises 15 residues. From germline, CDR1 is SGHNT and CDR2 YYREEE (reference sequence). The DNA for the CDR3 is TGTGCCAGCAGAACTGGACTAGCGGGAGCAGATACGCAGTATTTT. It translates to CASRTGLAGADTQYF.

This clonotype has more than one count but fewer than ten. CDR3 sequence (DNA): TGCGCCAGCAGCTTTAGTGTGGGGGGATACAATGAGCAGTTCTTC. It is translated as CASSFSVGGYNEQFF. The chain is built from TRBV5-1 and TRBJ2-1; D might be TRBD2 (6 bases). Germline values: CDR1 SGHRS, CDR2 YFSETQ. V was shortened by 2 bases and J by 4 bases, with 13 bases between the two germline ends. This CDR3 has 15 residues.

The V call is TRBV5-1, the J call TRBJ2-7; D is ambiguous. V dropped 3 bases and J dropped 1 base, with 11 bases sitting between them. CDR1 and CDR2 from the germline V gene are SGHRS and YFSETQ. The CDR3 is 14 residues long. CDR3 loop: CASSSTGRSYEQYF. CDR3 DNA sequence: TGCGCCAGCAGCTCGACCGGACGGTCCTACGAGCAGTACTTC.